The text below deals with one T cell receptor beta chain. This sample is drawn from a study of blood T cell repertoires in COVID-19. The germline V gene has CDR1 SGHVS and CDR2 FQNEAQ. The CDR3 has 16 residues. V lost 5 bases, J lost 0 bases, and 9 bases stayed unmatched. In the source study's methods: Estimates of nucleated cell counts were drawn from the amplification of reference gene primers. Assay: immunoSEQ multiplex PCR; the TCRdb copy retains only in-frame clones and omits some. That table furnishes V, J and clone size, whereas the DNA furnished D and trimming. The table includes more than 100,000 clones, 70% to 85% detected once.

This sequence joins TRBV7-8 and TRBJ1-2; TRBD1 aligns across 7 bases. The sequence was obtained from a woman between 70 and 85 years old with acute or convalescent COVID-19. Sequenced sample: peripheral blood. The CDR3 DNA reads TGTGCCAGCAGCGTTAGAGGGGGCTTAGCTAACTATGGCTACACCTTC. Protein: CASSVRGGLANYGYTF.